The 23 T cell receptor beta chains presented below share a single source sample, sequenced in a study of human T cells and chemical hapten exposure. The time point was: healthy volunteer bleed at 2 weeks. Researchers extracted total RNA from unfractionated whole blood. TCRdb ran MiXCR on the RACE reads and lists one entry per CDR3 protein. Of 50,000 or so distinct CDR3 sequences in the sample, less than 4.5% are singletons; the top ten hold roughly 6%. Sequencing input: whole blood. The receptors originated from a human donor in good health. Some clones in this sample may be carry-over from other donors' samples.

This clonotype was counted many times. The chain uses TRBV7-9 and TRBJ2-5; D tentatively reads TRBD1 or TRBD2 (6 bases each). Trimming removed 1 base at V and 5 bases at J, with 14 bases between. The germline CDR1 and CDR2 sequences are SEHNR and FQNEAQ (reference sequence). The CDR3 is 15 residues long. The CDR3 region is CASSLGEGGRETQYF. The CDR3 region has the DNA TGTGCCAGCAGCTTAGGAGAGGGGGGAAGGGAGACCCAGTACTTC.

This clonotype has ten or more counts. The chain joins TRBV5-1 to TRBJ1-1; D is unresolved. The ends were cut back, 5 bases at V and 3 bases at J, with 11 bases in the middle. The germline V gene has CDR1 SGHRS and CDR2 YFSETQ. The CDR3 runs 13 residues. CDR3 region: CASRVPLDTEAFF. As DNA, the CDR3 is TGCGCCAGCAGGGTCCCTTTGGACACTGAAGCTTTCTTT.

This clonotype occurred a few times. V gene TRBV9 combines with J gene TRBJ1-2; possibly TRBD1 for D (5 bases). V lost 0 bases and J 3 bases, leaving 6 bases between the germline ends. CDR1 is SGDLS and CDR2 is YYNGEE in the germline V gene. This CDR3 has 13 amino acids. CDR3 nucleotide sequence: TGTGCCAGCAGCGTAGAGACAGACTATGGCTACACCTTC. This translates into CASSVETDYGYTF.

The chain is built from TRBV7-6 and TRBJ1-2; D not certain. V was cut by 2 bases and J by 0 bases, with 13 bases left in between. The germline CDR1 and CDR2 sequences are SGHVS and FNYEAQ. This CDR3 contains 16 residues. The CDR3 DNA reads TGTGCCAGCAGCTTATACCTAAGGCCGCCTAACTATGGCTACACCTTC. Encoded protein: CASSLYLRPPNYGYTF.

This clonotype was recorded at least ten times. This chain links TRBV5-1 with TRBJ2-5; 10 bases agree with TRBD2. The V gene end was trimmed by 3 bases and the J gene end by 2 bases; junction bases not matched to a gene: 7. The V gene's germline CDR1 is SGHRS and CDR2 YFSETQ. The length of the CDR3 is 16 residues. DNA for the CDR3: TGCGCCAGCAGCTCCCCTGAACTAGCGGGACAAGAGACCCAGTACTTC. Translating gives CASSSPELAGQETQYF.

This clonotype showed up many times. The genes are TRBV12-3 or TRBV12-4 and TRBJ1-1; the D gene is possibly TRBD1 (5 bases). V gave up 5 bases and J gave up 7 bases, with 8 bases separating them. This CDR3 is 11 amino acids long. The CDR3 loop is CASSHQGEAFF. The CDR3 coding sequence is TGTGCCAGCAGTCACCAGGGTGAAGCTTTCTTT.

This clonotype showed up just a few times. The gene calls are TRBV6-5 and TRBJ1-4, with D hard to call. Trimming removed 5 bases from V and 8 bases from J, with 9 bases in between. Germline V gene lookup returns CDR1 MNHEY and CDR2 SVGAGI. This CDR3 region has 12 residues. Written as DNA, the CDR3 is TGTGCCAGCAGTCCGTCCGGAGAAAAACTGTTTTTT. Amino acid sequence: CASSPSGEKLFF.

This clonotype was detected many times. The CDR3 is CASRVTQYEQYF. The CDR3 coding sequence is TGTGCCAGCAGGGTGACGCAGTACGAGCAGTACTTC. V is TRBV2 and J is TRBJ2-7; D gene ambiguous. CDR1 is SNHLY, CDR2 FYNNEI, per germline. The ends were cut back, 6 bases at V and 4 bases at J, with 10 bases in the middle. The CDR3 has 12 residues.

This clonotype was counted between two and nine times. This chain joins TRBV5-5 and TRBJ2-7; D may be TRBD1 or TRBD2 (5 bases each). The length of the CDR3 is 16 residues. The germline V and J ends were trimmed by 4 bases and 3 bases, with 20 bases remaining between them. Germline-derived CDR1 and CDR2 are SGHKS and YYEKEE (reference sequence). The CDR3 spells CASSGLQGTRVYEQYF. The CDR3 nucleotides are TGTGCCAGCAGCGGCCTCCAGGGAACGAGGGTCTACGAGCAGTACTTC. The complete variable domain, with remaining parts taken from reference TRBV5-5 and TRBJ2-7, reads DAGVTQSPTHLIKTRGQQVTLRCSPISGHKSVSWYQQVLGQGPQFIFQYYEKEERGRGNFPDRFSARQFPNYSSELNVNALLLGDSALYLCASSGLQGTRVYEQYFGPGTRLTVT.

At least ten counts were recorded for this clonotype. The chain uses TRBV28 and TRBJ2-3; 15 bases map to TRBD2. The germline CDR1 and CDR2 sequences are MDHEN and SYDVKM. The CDR3 runs to 21 residues. Germline trimming cut 10 bases from V and 0 bases from J; bases unmatched to any gene: 20. The CDR3 sequence is CAIKPGLAGGLRYASTDTQYF. For the CDR3, the DNA is TGTGCCATCAAGCCGGGACTAGCGGGAGGTCTTCGTTATGCTAGCACAGATACGCAGTATTTT. The full variable domain, completed using reference TRBV28 and TRBJ2-3, is DVKVTQSSRYLVKRTGEKVFLECVQDMDHENMFWYRQDPGLGLRLIYFSYDVKMKEKGDIPEGYSVSREKKERFSLILESASTNQTSMYLCAIKPGLAGGLRYASTDTQYFGPGTRLTVL.

This clonotype was seen ten or more times. The chain recombines TRBV6-5 with TRBJ1-1, with D possibly matching TRBD1 (5 bases). The CDR3 is made up of 15 amino acids. Trimming took off 5 bases at V and 1 base at J, with 14 bases between the two ends. Per germline, CDR1 MNHEY and CDR2 SVGAGI. As DNA, the CDR3 is TGTGCCAGCAGTGTAGCAGGGATGTCGAACACTGAAGCTTTCTTT. It specifies CASSVAGMSNTEAFF.

The chain employs TRBV4-1 and TRBJ2-7; 12 nucleotides align to TRBD2. Germline V gene lookup returns CDR1 MGHRA and CDR2 YSYEKL. Germline trimming cut 2 bases from V and 1 base from J; bases unmatched to any gene: 6. The CDR3 is 17 residues long. CDR3 sequence: CASSQRVLAGGSYEQYF. The DNA for the CDR3 is TGCGCCAGCAGCCAACGGGTCCTAGCGGGAGGGTCCTACGAGCAGTACTTC.

This clonotype was observed at least ten times. V gene TRBV24-1 combines with J gene TRBJ2-3; possibly TRBD2 for D (6 bases). The CDR3 covers 14 residues. V shed 6 bases and J shed 0 bases, with 9 bases lying between them. Germline CDR1 is KGHDR and CDR2 is SFDVKD. The CDR3 DNA is TGTGCCACCAGTAACCGGGAGAGCACAGATACGCAGTATTTT. It translates to CATSNRESTDTQYF.

This clonotype was observed at least ten times. The V gene is TRBV12-3 or TRBV12-4, the J gene TRBJ2-7, with D possibly TRBD2 on 5 matching bases. Between the trimmed V and J ends, which lost 6 bases and 5 bases, there was a span of 17 bases. The CDR3 length is 14 residues. The CDR3 DNA is TGTGCCAGCAGAAAACGGGAACTGGCGGACGAGCAGTACTTC. Translation gives CASRKRELADEQYF.

This clonotype occurred many times. The CDR3 DNA sequence: TGCAGCGTTGTAGTCCGGCAGCCCTCCTACAATGAGCAGTTCTTC. Translating gives CSVVVRQPSYNEQFF. The chain carries TRBV29-1 and TRBJ2-1; D gene ambiguous. Germline values: CDR1 SQVTM, CDR2 ANQGSEA. Trimming removed 4 bases at V and 0 bases at J, with 13 bases between. The CDR3 extends over 15 amino acids.

This clonotype was seen ten or more times. The chain uses TRBV28 and TRBJ1-3; 8 nucleotides line up with TRBD1. This CDR3 region has 17 residues. Germline-derived CDR1 and CDR2 are MDHEN and SYDVKM. Unmatched junction bases numbered 8, after V lost 4 bases and J lost 0 bases. CDR3 bases: TGTGCCAGCAGTTCGGGACAGGCCTCCTTCTCTGGAAACACCATATATTTT. Its protein product is CASSSGQASFSGNTIYF.

This clonotype was counted ten times or more. The J gene is TRBJ2-1, the V gene TRBV11-3; 7 positions match TRBD2. The CDR3 length is 17 residues. The V segment lost 2 bases and the J segment 0 bases; nucleotides outside the gene matches: 7. CDR1 and CDR2 (germline): SGHNT, YENEEA. The CDR3 sequence is CASSLSLGGSSYNEQFF. In DNA form, the CDR3 reads TGTGCCAGCAGCTTATCACTTGGCGGGAGCTCCTACAATGAGCAGTTCTTC.

This clonotype was picked up many times. The chain is built from TRBV2 and TRBJ1-5; weak D call: TRBD1 (6 bases). The germline V gene has CDR1 SNHLY and CDR2 FYNNEI. This CDR3 has 14 residues. Trimming shortened V by 1 base and J by 2 bases, and 6 bases separated the two germline ends. The CDR3 coding sequence is TGTGCCAGCAGTGAAGGGACAGGCAATCAGCCCCAGCATTTT. Amino acids: CASSEGTGNQPQHF.

This clonotype has at least ten counts. This chain uses TRBV29-1 with TRBJ1-1; 8 bases fit TRBD1. The CDR3 spans 14 residues. Germline assignment: CDR1 SQVTM and CDR2 ANQGSEA. V was clipped by 2 bases and J by 4 bases; unmatched bases: 6. The CDR3 sequence: CSVERQGRVTEAFF. The CDR3 nucleotides read TGCAGCGTTGAAAGACAGGGGAGAGTCACTGAAGCTTTCTTT.

This clonotype turned up a few times. The chain has TRBV30 and TRBJ1-1; D is ambiguous. Trimming cost V 0 bases and J 5 bases, with 13 bases left between them. In germline, CDR1 is GTSNPN, CDR2 SVGIG (reference sequence). The CDR3 sequence is 14 residues long. The CDR3 sequence: CAWSVKGAVTEAFF. Written as DNA, the CDR3 is TGTGCCTGGAGTGTGAAGGGAGCTGTGACTGAAGCTTTCTTT. Looking up the rest from reference TRBV30 and TRBJ1-1 gives the full variable domain: SQTIHQWPATLVQPVGSPLSLECTVEGTSNPNLYWYRQAAGRGLQLLFYSVGIGQISSEVPQNLSASRPQDRQFILSSKKLLLSDSGFYLCAWSVKGAVTEAFFGQGTRLTVV.

This clonotype showed up many times. The gene calls are TRBV20-1 and TRBJ2-7; 9 bases are a match to TRBD2. CDR3 length: 13 residues. Germline V CDR1 and CDR2: DFQATT, SNEGSKA (reference sequence). V was pared by 4 bases and J by 2 bases, with 3 bases of the junction left unmatched. The CDR3 DNA is TGCAGTGCTATTAGCGGGAGCCCCTACGAGCAGTACTTC. Its translation is CSAISGSPYEQYF.

This clonotype was seen more than once but under ten times. The J gene is TRBJ2-7, the V gene TRBV29-1, with D perhaps given as TRBD1 or TRBD2 (5 bases each). This CDR3 is built from 11 residues. In germline, CDR1 is SQVTM, CDR2 ANQGSEA. V lost 4 bases and J lost 9, with 13 bases in between. CDR3 sequence reads: CSVGAGTTQYF. In nucleotides, the CDR3 is TGCAGCGTTGGGGCCGGGACCACGCAGTACTTC.

In its sample, this clonotype was seen many times. The chain links TRBV24-1 to TRBJ2-5; no definite D call. The CDR3 length is 15 residues. The V gene lost 7 bases and the J gene lost 3 bases, with 17 bases spanning the gap. Germline V gives CDR1 KGHDR, CDR2 SFDVKD. The CDR3 DNA sequence: TGTGCCACCAGCGCCGCTAGTACTACCGAAGAGACCCAGTACTTC. It specifies CATSAASTTEETQYF.